This T cell receptor beta chain was documented in a study of blood T cell repertoires in COVID-19 (dated by TCRdb to about 2020). Regarding the research as a whole: Samples covering the acute and convalescent phases of COVID-19 were provided by collaborators in the United States, Italy and Spain. The material from the prospective study consisted of cDNA or gDNA derived from T cells, B-cell-depleted T cells, or PBMCs. Subjects who had been exposed to COVID-19, were actively infected with it, or had recovered from it provided the deeply sampled blood TCRbeta repertoires that made up the dataset. The repertoires were released in a freely available public database meant as a resource for research on the immune response to SARS-CoV-2. The samples were drawn from two sources: the first 160 participants of the ongoing ImmuneRACE study, and over 1,000 subjects contributed by 6 global collaborators. A de-identified subject ID, COVID-19 status, age in years and sex were almost always included in the sample metadata. Where available, HLA class I and class II types were taken from metadata supplied by the sample provider and were not determined by assay-based typing. The research as a whole found: Clinical and demographic metadata were provided uncurated, with the amount varying by source and participant.

Its CDR3 holds 14 amino acids, cysteine through phenylalanine. Only the CDR3 portion is preserved as DNA: 42 bases, with reading frame beginning at the first base. TCRbeta CDR3 regions were amplified from genomic DNA by means of the immunoSEQ Assay, a bias-controlled multiplex PCR. The paper's data handling went like this. Within the assay, amplification of reference gene primers was used to estimate how many nucleated cells each sample contained. To quantify the absolute abundance of each unique TCRbeta CDR3 rearrangement, sequence reads were collapsed and filtered. For each sample, productive Simpson clonality was calculated by taking the square root of Simpson's diversity index across productive rearrangements. TCRdb took this table from immuneACCESS and kept in-frame rearrangements with V and J called. Such tables lack part of the clones; where checked against another copy, unresolved V genes explain under half of the gap, and the rest is unexplained. The DNA gave D and trimming, while V, J and clone size come from that table. This sample lists about 150,000 clones; about 91% were detected once. Around 0.91% of the sample goes to the ten largest clones.

The collaborating institutions used their own protocols to collect whole blood in K2EDTA tubes. For TCRbeta analysis, collaborator samples were shipped as frozen whole blood, as isolated PBMCs, or as DNA extracted from either sample type. In regard to this clone: Its antigen is not yet known. Qualities for individual bases were not recorded, and no much larger clone is one base off.

The sequence joins TRBV21-1 to TRBJ2-4; the tabulated D call, TRBD2, remains unverified against the DNA. TRBV21-1 constitutes a pseudogene. Sequenced sample: peripheral blood. This receptor was taken from a woman between 45 and 60 years old with acute or convalescent COVID-19. This receptor carries the CDR3 CASNFSGGADIQYF. At the DNA level, the sequence is TGTGCCAGCAACTTCAGCGGGGGGGCCGACATTCAGTACTTC.